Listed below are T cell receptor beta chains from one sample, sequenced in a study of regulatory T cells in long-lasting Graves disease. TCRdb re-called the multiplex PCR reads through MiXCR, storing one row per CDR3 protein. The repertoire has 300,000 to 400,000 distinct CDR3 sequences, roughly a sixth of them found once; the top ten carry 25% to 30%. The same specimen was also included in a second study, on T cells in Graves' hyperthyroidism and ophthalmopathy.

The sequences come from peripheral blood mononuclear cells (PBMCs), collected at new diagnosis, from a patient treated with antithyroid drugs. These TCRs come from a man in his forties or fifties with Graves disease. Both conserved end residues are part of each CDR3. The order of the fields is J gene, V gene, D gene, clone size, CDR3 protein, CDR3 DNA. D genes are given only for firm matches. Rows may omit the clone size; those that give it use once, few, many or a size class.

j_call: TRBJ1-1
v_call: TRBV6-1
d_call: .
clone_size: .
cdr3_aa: CASSALGGGNTEAFF
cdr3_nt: TGTGCCAGCAGCGCTCTGGGGGGGGGGAACACTGAAGCTTTCTTT

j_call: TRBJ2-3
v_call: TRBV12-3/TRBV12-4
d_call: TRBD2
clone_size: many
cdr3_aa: CASSLGRGGLTDTQYF
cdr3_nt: TGTGCCAGCAGTTTAGGGCGGGGGGGCCTAACAGATACGCAGTATTTT

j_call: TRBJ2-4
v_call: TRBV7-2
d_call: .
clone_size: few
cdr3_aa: CASSLLAKNIQYF
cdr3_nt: TGTGCCAGCAGCTTACTAGCCAAAAACATTCAGTACTTC

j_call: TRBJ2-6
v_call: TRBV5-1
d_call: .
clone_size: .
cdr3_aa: CASSLRRAGAGANVLTF
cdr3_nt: TGCGCCAGCAGCTTGCGTCGCGCTGGAGCTGGGGCCAACGTCCTGACTTTC

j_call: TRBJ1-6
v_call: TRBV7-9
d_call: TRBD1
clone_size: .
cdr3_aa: CASTRGTNSPLHF
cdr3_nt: TGTGCCAGCACCAGGGGGACTAATTCACCCCTCCACTTT

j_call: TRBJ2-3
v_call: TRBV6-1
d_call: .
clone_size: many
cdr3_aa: CASQESGIPTDTQYF
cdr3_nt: TGTGCCAGCCAGGAGTCGGGGATCCCCACAGATACGCAGTATTTT

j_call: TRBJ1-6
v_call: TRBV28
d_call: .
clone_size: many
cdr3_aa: CASSFTYSPLHF
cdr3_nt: TGTGCCAGCAGTTTTACGTATTCACCCCTCCACTTT

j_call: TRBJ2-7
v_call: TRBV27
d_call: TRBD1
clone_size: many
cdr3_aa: CASSYRDRAYEQYF
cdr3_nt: TGTGCCAGCAGTTACCGGGACAGAGCCTACGAGCAGTACTTC

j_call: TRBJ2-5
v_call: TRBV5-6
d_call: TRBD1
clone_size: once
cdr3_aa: CASSPRDRGHETQYF
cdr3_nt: TGTGCCAGCAGCCCCCGGGACAGGGGGCACGAGACCCAGTACTTC

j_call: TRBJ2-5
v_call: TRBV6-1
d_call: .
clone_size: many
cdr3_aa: CASSEARGYGETQYF
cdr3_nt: TGTGCCAGCAGTGAAGCTCGGGGGTATGGGGAGACCCAGTACTTC

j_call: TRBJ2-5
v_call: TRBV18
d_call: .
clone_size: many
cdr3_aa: CASSLTAASRETQYF
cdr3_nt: TGTGCCAGCTCACTAACAGCGGCTTCAAGGGAGACCCAGTACTTC

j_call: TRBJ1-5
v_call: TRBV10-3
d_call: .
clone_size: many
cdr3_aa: CAISLDRLNQPQHF
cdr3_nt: TGTGCCATCAGTTTGGACAGACTAAATCAGCCCCAGCATTTT

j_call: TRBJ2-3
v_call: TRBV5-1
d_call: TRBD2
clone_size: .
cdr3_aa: CASSPGLAGRTDTQYF
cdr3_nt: TGCGCCAGCAGCCCAGGACTAGCTGGGCGCACAGATACGCAGTATTTT

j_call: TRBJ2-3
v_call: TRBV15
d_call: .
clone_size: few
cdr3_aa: CATSREWSRVGARGTDTQFF
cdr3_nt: TGTGCCACCAGCAGAGAGTGGTCCAGGGTGGGCGCCCGGGGAACAGATACGCAGTTTTTT

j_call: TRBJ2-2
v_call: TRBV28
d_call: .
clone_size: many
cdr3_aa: CASSWKNTGELFF
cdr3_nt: TGTGCCAGCAGTTGGAAGAACACCGGGGAGCTGTTTTTT

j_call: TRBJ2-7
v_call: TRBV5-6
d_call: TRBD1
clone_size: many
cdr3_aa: CASSLFYRGHEQYF
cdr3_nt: TGTGCCAGCAGCTTGTTTTACAGGGGTCACGAGCAGTACTTC

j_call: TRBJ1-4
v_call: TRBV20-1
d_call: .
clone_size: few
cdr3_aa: CSARNNNEKLFF
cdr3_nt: TGCAGTGCTAGGAACAATAATGAAAAACTGTTTTTT

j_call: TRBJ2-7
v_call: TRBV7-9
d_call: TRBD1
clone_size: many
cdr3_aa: CASSRQQGAYEQYF
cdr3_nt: TGTGCCAGCAGCCGACAACAGGGGGCCTACGAGCAGTACTTC

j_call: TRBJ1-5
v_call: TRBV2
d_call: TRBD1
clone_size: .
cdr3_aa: CASSGPGTANIRNQPQHF
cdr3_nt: TGTGCCAGCAGTGGTCCCGGGACAGCAAACATAAGAAATCAGCCCCAGCATTTT

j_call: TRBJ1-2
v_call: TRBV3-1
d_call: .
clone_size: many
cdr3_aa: CASSQPQGTNYGYTF
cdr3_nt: TGTGCCAGCAGCCAACCCCAGGGGACTAACTATGGCTACACCTTC

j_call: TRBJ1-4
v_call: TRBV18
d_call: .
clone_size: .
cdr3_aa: CASSPKTTNEKLFF
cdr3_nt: TGTGCCAGCTCACCAAAAACAACTAATGAAAAACTGTTTTTT

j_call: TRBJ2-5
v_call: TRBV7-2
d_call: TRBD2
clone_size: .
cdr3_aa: CASSLGGLAGWETQYF
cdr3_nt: TGTGCCAGCAGCTTAGGGGGACTAGCGGGGTGGGAGACCCAGTACTTC

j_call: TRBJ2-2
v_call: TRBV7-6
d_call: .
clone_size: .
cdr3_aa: CASSFRSMNTGELFF
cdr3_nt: TGTGCCAGCAGCTTTCGATCGATGAACACCGGGGAGCTGTTTTTT

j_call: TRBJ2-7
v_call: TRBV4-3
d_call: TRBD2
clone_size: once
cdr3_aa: CASSQAWGRGLAGVGYEQYF
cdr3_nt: TGCGCCAGCAGCCAAGCCTGGGGCCGGGGACTAGCGGGAGTTGGGTACGAGCAGTACTTC

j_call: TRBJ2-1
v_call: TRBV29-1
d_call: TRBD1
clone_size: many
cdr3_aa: CSVEGGQGRDNEQFF
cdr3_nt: TGCAGCGTTGAAGGAGGACAGGGTCGAGACAATGAGCAGTTCTTC

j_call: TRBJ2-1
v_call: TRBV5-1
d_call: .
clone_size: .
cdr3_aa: CASSLAGGRSYNEQFF
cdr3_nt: TGCGCCAGCAGCTTGGCCGGAGGCAGGTCCTACAATGAGCAGTTCTTC

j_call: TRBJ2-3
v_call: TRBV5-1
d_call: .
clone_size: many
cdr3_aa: CASSLARPVSTDTQYF
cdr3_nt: TGCGCCAGCAGCTTGGCCAGACCAGTTAGCACAGATACGCAGTATTTT

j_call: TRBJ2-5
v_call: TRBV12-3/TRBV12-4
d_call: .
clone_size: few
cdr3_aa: CASSPYLGETQYF
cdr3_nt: TGTGCCAGCAGCCCTTACCTCGGGGAGACCCAGTACTTC

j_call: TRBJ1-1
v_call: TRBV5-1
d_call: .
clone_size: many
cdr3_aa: CASSSSLNTEAFF
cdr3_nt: TGTGCCAGCAGTTCCAGTCTGAACACTGAAGCTTTCTTT

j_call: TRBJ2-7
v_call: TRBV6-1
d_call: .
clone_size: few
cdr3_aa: CASSQRLEQYF
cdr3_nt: TGTGCCAGCAGTCAGAGACTCGAGCAGTACTTC

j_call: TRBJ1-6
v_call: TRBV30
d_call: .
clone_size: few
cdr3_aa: CAWSNRWGYSPLHF
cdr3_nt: TGTGCCTGGAGTAACCGTTGGGGATACTCACCCCTCCACTTT

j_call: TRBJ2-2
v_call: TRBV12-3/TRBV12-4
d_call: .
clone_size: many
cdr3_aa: CASRVSYAGELFF
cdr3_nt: TGTGCCAGCAGAGTTAGTTATGCAGGGGAGCTGTTTTTT

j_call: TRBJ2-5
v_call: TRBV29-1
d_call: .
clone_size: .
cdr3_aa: CSVEDRFGLKQRDTQYF
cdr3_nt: TGCAGCGTTGAAGATCGGTTTGGTCTGAAACAAAGAGACACCCAGTACTTC

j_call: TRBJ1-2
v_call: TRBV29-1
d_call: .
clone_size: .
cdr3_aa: CSAGRGEGYTF
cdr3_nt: TGCAGCGCTGGCAGGGGAGAAGGCTACACCTTC

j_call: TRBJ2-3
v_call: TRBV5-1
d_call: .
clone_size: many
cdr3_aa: CASSFASTDTQYF
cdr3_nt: TGTGCCAGCAGCTTTGCGAGCACAGATACGCAGTATTTT

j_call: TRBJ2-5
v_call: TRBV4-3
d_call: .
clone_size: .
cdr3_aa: CASSQDLLGETQYF
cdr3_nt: TGCGCCAGCAGCCAAGATCTCCTAGGAGAGACCCAGTACTTC

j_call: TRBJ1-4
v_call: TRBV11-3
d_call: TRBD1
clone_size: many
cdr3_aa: CASSRTGVANEKLFF
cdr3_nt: TGTGCCAGCAGCCGAACAGGGGTTGCTAATGAAAAACTGTTTTTT

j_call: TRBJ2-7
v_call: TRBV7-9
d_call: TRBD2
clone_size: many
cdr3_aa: CASTRGGAQYF
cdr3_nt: TGTGCCAGCACCCGCGGGGGGGCTCAGTACTTC

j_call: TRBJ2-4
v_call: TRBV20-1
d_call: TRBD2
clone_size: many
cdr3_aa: CSAPGLAGVKNIQYF
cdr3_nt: TGCAGTGCTCCGGGACTAGCGGGGGTGAAAAACATTCAGTACTTC